Below are 7 T cell receptor beta chains sequenced from a single sample in a study of cytomegalovirus exposure and HLA in healthy donors. The PCR made use of 60 Vbeta and 13 Jbeta primers. Libraries were prepared by immunoSEQ multiplex PCR; TCRdb keeps only in-frame clonotypes and omits some of them. Recorded for this sample: about 140,000 clones. Sequenced sample: PBMCs. Every receptor here comes from a woman between 18 and 30 years old in good health and CMV-seronegative.

The V call is TRBV6-1, the J call TRBJ2-5; the match to TRBD2 covers 8 bases. This CDR3 is built from 15 residues. Germline assignment: CDR1 MNHNS and CDR2 SASEGT. Losses at the gene ends were 1 base for V and 5 bases for J; bases not matched to a gene: 6. CDR3 in DNA: TGTGCCAGCAGTGAAGAAGCGGGAGAATATGAGACCCAGTACTTC. Protein sequence: CASSEEAGEYETQYF.

The chain links TRBV4-2 to TRBJ2-3; D is uncertain. The CDR3 loop spans 15 amino acids. V was cut by 0 bases and J by 0 bases, with 7 bases left in between. Germline CDR1 LGHNA, CDR2 YNFKEQ. CDR3 sequence (DNA): TGTGCCAGCAGCCAAGAGTTCGGGAGCACAGATACGCAGTATTTT. It codes for CASSQEFGSTDTQYF.

The chain has TRBV6-5 and TRBJ2-3; 7 positions match TRBD1. CDR3 size: 14 residues. The V and J ends lost 4 bases and 0 bases, in that order; junction bases with no gene match: 1. The germline V gene has CDR1 MNHEY and CDR2 SVGAGI. CDR3 sequence reads: CASSSRGSTDTQYF. In nucleotides, the CDR3 is TGTGCCAGCAGTTCCAGGGGGAGCACAGATACGCAGTATTTT.

Here the CDR3 reads CSVGREVRETQYF. The CDR3 coding sequence is TGCAGCGTTGGCCGGGAGGTTAGGGAGACCCAGTACTTC. V is TRBV29-1 and J is TRBJ2-5; 7 nucleotides agree with TRBD2. The germline V gene has CDR1 SQVTM and CDR2 ANQGSEA. Germline trimming cut 4 bases from V and 5 bases from J; bases unmatched to any gene: 7. This CDR3 region has 13 residues.

This sequence joins TRBV12-2 and TRBJ2-1; whether TRBD2, the table's D call, matches the DNA was not checked. TRBV12-2 is listed as a pseudogene. This CDR3 has 13 amino acids. CDR3 sequence reads: CASRPTTYNEQFF. DNA of the CDR3: TGTGCAAGTCGACCAACTACATACAATGAGCAGTTCTTC.

This sequence joins TRBV7-9 and TRBJ2-5, with 8 bases fitting TRBD1. Germline loops: CDR1 SEHNR, CDR2 FQNEAQ (reference sequence). V lost 5 bases and J lost 1; bases outside the gene matches: 6. This CDR3 region has 15 residues. CDR3 sequence reads: CASSSGTGLQETQYF. DNA of the CDR3: TGTGCCAGCAGCAGTGGGACAGGACTCCAAGAGACCCAGTACTTC.

The chain links TRBV29-1 to TRBJ1-2; 7 bases map to TRBD1. The length of the CDR3 is 13 residues. V shed 6 bases, J shed 1 base, and the junction held 5 bases outside the gene matches. Germline V lookup: CDR1 SQVTM, CDR2 ANQGSEA. The CDR3 sequence is CSVPRGDNYGYTF. DNA for the CDR3: TGCAGCGTACCCAGGGGGGATAACTATGGCTACACCTTC.